The 8 T cell receptor beta chains given below trace back to one sample, sequenced in a study of blood T cells in healthy people across ages. With a J-beta primer mix and a sample-barcoded 5' primer, a second PCR ran about 7 to 11 cycles. Via MiXCR, TCRdb re-called the 5' RACE reads, giving one row per CDR3 protein. The table has over 600,000 distinct CDR3 sequences, about half seen once; the top ten hold around a sixth. The sequencing sample was made of blood. The receptors derive from a man older than 75 in good health.

This sequence joins TRBV24-1 and TRBJ2-1; TRBD2 aligns across 11 bases. The junction had 4 bases not matched to a gene; V was cut back by 2 bases and J by 8 bases. The CDR3 runs 15 residues. The germline gives CDR1 KGHDR, CDR2 SFDVKD. Written as DNA, the CDR3 is TGTGCCACCAGTGATTACGGGACTAGCGGTTATGAGCAGTTCTTC. It codes for CATSDYGTSGYEQFF.

This clonotype was detected a few times. V gene TRBV2 combines with J gene TRBJ2-5; 11 bases agree with TRBD2. The CDR3 length is 14 residues. The germline V gene encodes CDR1 SNHLY and CDR2 FYNNEI. V gave up 4 bases and J gave up 6 bases; unmatched junction bases: 4. The CDR3 DNA is TGTGCCAGCAGTGGGTCTAGCGGGAGGAAGACCCAGTACTTC. As protein: CASSGSSGRKTQYF.

This chain links TRBV5-1 with TRBJ2-6; D ambiguous. V shed 0 bases and J shed 2 bases, with 6 bases lying between them. The CDR3 contains 15 residues. Per germline, CDR1 SGHRS and CDR2 YFSETQ. DNA of the CDR3: TGCGCCAGCAGCTTGGTAACCACTGGGGCCAACGTCCTGACTTTC. This gives the protein CASSLVTTGANVLTF.

This clonotype was seen more than once but under ten times. The J gene is TRBJ2-1, the V gene TRBV6-6; 7 bases fit TRBD2. The V segment lost 3 bases and the J segment 3 bases; nucleotides outside the gene matches: 5. The CDR3 is 15 amino acids. CDR1 and CDR2 from the germline V gene are MNHNY and SVGAGI (reference sequence). In nucleotides, the CDR3 is TGTGCCAGCAGTTATGAGGGCGGGAGCTACAATGAGCAGTTCTTC. Its protein product is CASSYEGGSYNEQFF.

This clonotype was counted ten times or more. The chain is built from TRBV7-2 and TRBJ2-4, with 9 bases aligning to TRBD2. Losses at the gene ends were 8 bases for V and 7 bases for J; bases not matched to a gene: 3. The CDR3 runs to 12 residues. In germline, CDR1 is SGHTA, CDR2 FQGNSA. The CDR3 here is CASAAGGNIQYF. The CDR3 coding sequence is TGTGCCAGCGCAGCGGGAGGTAACATTCAGTACTTC.

This clonotype was observed a handful of times. The chain recombines TRBV27 with TRBJ2-1; 8 bases are shared with TRBD1. The junction had 3 bases not matched to a gene; V was cut back by 3 bases and J by 5 bases. Germline assignment: CDR1 MNHEY and CDR2 SMNVEV (reference sequence). The CDR3 contains 14 residues. The CDR3 sequence is CASSFQGAHNEQFF. DNA of the CDR3: TGTGCCAGCAGTTTTCAGGGGGCCCACAATGAGCAGTTCTTC.

The rearrangement joins TRBV5-1 to TRBJ2-5, with a possible D match to TRBD2 (7 bases). The tail of the sequence fits TRBJ2-7 better, so the J call may be wrong. The CDR3 is 16 residues long. The germline gives CDR1 SGHRS, CDR2 YFSETQ. The CDR3 DNA reads as TGCGCCAGCAGCGTTACACTACAGGGAGGGGTCTACGAGCAGTACTTC. Its protein product is CASSVTLQGGVYEQYF.

The chain has TRBV12-3 or TRBV12-4 and TRBJ2-3, with D unresolved. The V gene lost 4 bases and the J gene lost 4 bases, with 15 bases spanning the gap. The length of the CDR3 is 15 residues. The CDR3 DNA follows: TGTGCCAGCAGTTGGGCTACGGGTAACGCAGATACGCAGTATTTT. It specifies CASSWATGNADTQYF.